This T cell receptor beta chain appears in the sequencing data of a study of cytomegalovirus exposure and HLA in healthy donors (dated by TCRdb to about 2017). Regarding the research as a whole: In an earlier analysis of several hundred of the donors, 276 Gb of sequence data and some 120 million unique TCR beta sequences from 180 million or so T cells were reported. All discovery cohort repertoires had been generated on a single sequencing platform. Class I and class II HLA loci were covered by the typing at four-digit resolution. On average, 235,054 unique TCR beta nucleotide sequences were sequenced per donor among more than 350 genotyped donors of the cohort, with around 19% of those sequences being non-productive. Rather than drawing on any new phenotypic data, the later analysis identified candidate immune exposures from TCR beta sequences and the way those sequences occurred across donors. The genetic ancestry cluster associated with self-reported Caucasian donors included roughly 84% of the roughly 400 genotyped donors. A separate validation cohort of 100 to 150 different subjects was used in addition to the approximately 670-subject first cohort. A later analysis re-examined previously published TCR beta repertoires from more than 550 donors and added high-resolution HLA genotyping to investigate patterns of TCR occurrence. The number of typed donors differed by locus: roughly 629-640 for A, B, C, DRB1 and DQB1; 522 for DQA1; 606 for DPA1; and around 490 for DPB1. Using immunosequencing, the study profiled T cell repertoires from 640 or so subjects and related those repertoires to cytomegalovirus serostatus. High-throughput TCR immunosequencing, statistical association of individual TCRs with disease status, and machine learning were combined to predict cytomegalovirus infection status. Around 320 gigabases of sequencing data and approximately 80 million unique TCR sequences were included in an early release covering roughly 700 HLA-typed donors. To decide whether each TCR beta V gene segment behaved as functional or pseudogenic, an earlier analysis of some 540 of the donors relied on high-throughput TCR beta sequencing. The study aimed to test whether signatures of past pathogen exposure could be identified by cataloging public T cell receptors. A later genetic analysis took genome-wide SNP genotypes for about 55% of the roughly 670 donors and used that subset as a discovery cohort. Several DR-DQ haplotypes were treated as single units for association and clustering because of strong linkage in the cohort. Donor age, sex, ethnicity and CMV serostatus were compiled together with the repertoire data. The investigation overall reported the following: It was suggested by the authors that the approach could potentially be generalized to other disease states and immunological phenotypes. In an earlier analysis of roughly 560 of the donors, most TCR beta V segments were observed in productive rearrangements about 87% or about 30% of the time, broadly matching IMGT annotations. A further reported finding was that TCR beta sequences accurately predicted the HLA-A and HLA-B alleles for most subjects in the first cohort. Most CMV-associated TCR beta chains appeared to be HLA-restricted in a later analysis, and the HLA associations seemed to be driven largely by CMV exposure. For the cohort, immune exposure information was limited to CMV serostatus. Some IMGT-functional V segments, including TRBV6-2 and TRBV6-3, could not be told apart with the 87-base-pair reads, so those segments were excluded. Assigning TCR associations to individual alleles was difficult when HLA alleles, especially DR and DQ, strongly co-occurred. The classifier was reported to diagnose cytomegalovirus status with high specificity and sensitivity in both the original cohort and the validation cohort. The cohort was sequenced for TCR beta chains only, and without alpha or paired-chain data the features that could be detected were limited. V-gene and J-gene trimming of TCR beta chains was associated with a missense DCLRE1C variant in a later genetic analysis, and the association was replicated in an independent cohort. While some public TCRs were present in many individuals, most TCR sequences turned up only very rarely across donors. In a later analysis, HLA-associated TCR beta chains showed more clonal expansion and lower generation probabilities than non-associated chains that were equally common. The earlier analysis of approximately 540 of the donors excluded over 15 rarely observed V segments, including chromosome 9 orphons, because counts were too low. Compared with the roughly 710-donor mean, donors in an Asian-associated ancestry cluster had fewer N-insertions in productive TCRs, according to a later genetic analysis. A few of the identified cytomegalovirus-associated TCR beta chains were confirmed in vitro to be specific for cytomegalovirus antigens. In a later analysis, TCR association rates were found to vary across HLA loci, with the most associated TCRs seen for DRB1 alleles and the fewest for HLA-C alleles. The study gave a list of some 150 TCR beta chains associated with cytomegalovirus. According to a later analysis, parvovirus B19, influenza, CMV and Epstein-Barr virus appeared linked to several top co-occurrence clusters. At a false discovery rate of 0.05, a later analysis linked under 20,000 TCR beta sequences to specific HLA alleles. Because some donors lacked HLA typing at each locus, the association tests relied only on the typed subset. Linkage disequilibrium might explain the correlated functional status among segregating V segments, but an unknown experimental factor could not be excluded. Roughly uniform sequencing depth across donors was assumed in presence/absence analyses, although this assumption may not hold. The sequencing pipeline was judged likely to have produced a cluster of highly shared sequence variants as a technical artifact.

With regard to this clone: The antigen this receptor binds is unknown. Qualities for individual bases were not recorded, and no much larger clone is one base off.

Library prep was done by the immunoSEQ multiplex PCR assay. For the multiplex PCR, a mixture combining 60 forward primers for TCR Vbeta segments and 13 reverse primers for TCR Jbeta segments was used. A multiplex PCR assay on genomic DNA amplified the CDR3 region of rearranged TCR beta genes. The amplified TCR beta libraries were sequenced on the Illumina HiSeq System as 87-base-pair reads. Per the authors' processing: A later analysis counted about 82 million unique TCR beta chains across the roughly 700 repertoires, and 9.5 million to 11 million of these chains were shared by at least two donors. To remove PCR and sequencing errors, raw reads were error-corrected and collapsed into unique sequences using a nearest-neighbor algorithm that merged closely related sequences. Alignment of CDR3 sequences to IMGT reference sequences was used to assign V, D and J gene segments. For a sequence to be retained, a match of at least six nucleotides was required to both a V gene segment and a J gene segment. A rearrangement counted as productive if the CDR3 had no stop codons and remained in frame with V and J, and every other rearrangement counted as non-productive. CDR3 was defined according to IMGT convention as the region running from the second conserved V-encoded cysteine to the conserved J-encoded phenylalanine. The earlier analysis of about 560 of the donors excluded any sequence lacking an unambiguous match to a single V gene segment. An earlier analysis of some 610 of the donors called V segments functional above 56.7% productive rearrangements and segregating when the between-donor standard deviation exceeded 5%. A statistical classification framework was built to diagnose cytomegalovirus status from the catalog of TCR beta chain sequences. V and J gene assignment, in a later analysis, came from comparing TCR nucleotide sequences with IMGT/GENE-DB human TR gene sequences. Using the TCRdist pipeline, a later analysis assigned CDR3 sequences along with most-parsimonious VDJ recombination scenarios. In a later analysis, each TCR beta chain was defined by its CDR3 amino acid sequence together with its V-gene family, and reads lacking a unique V-gene family were excluded. To address suspected cross-contamination and a sequencing artifact, a later analysis removed approximately 600 highly shared, low-generation-probability nucleotide sequences. For each public chain, a later analysis derived a clonal expansion index from normalized ranks of inferred template counts within each repertoire. A later analysis computed generation probabilities with a VDJ recombination model fitted to out-of-frame rearrangements, and checked the results against IGoR. In a later analysis, hypergeometric tests were used to score TCR-TCR, TCR-HLA and TCR-CMV co-occurrence, with a repertoire-size bias correction applied to TCR pairs. To estimate false discovery rates, a later analysis permuted the HLA or CMV assignments 20 times. A later analysis grouped co-occurring TCRs with DBSCAN, adding TCRdist sequence similarity when clustering within HLA-allele-positive subsets. Repertoires with fewer than 30,000 or more than 120,000 public chains were left out of co-occurrence clustering, as were several repertoires with anomalous nucleotide sharing. The table was pulled from immuneACCESS by TCRdb, which kept in-frame rearrangements only. Such tables lose some clones; where checked, under half of the loss comes from unresolved V genes, and the rest has no known cause. The DNA gave D and trimming, while V, J and clone size come from that table. The sample has 150,000 to 200,000 clones on record, 65% to 80% of them singletons. The ten largest make up around 2.5% of the sample.

In total, just over 650 healthy bone marrow donors made up the cohort. Cohort members were all nominally healthy when sampled, although unrecorded immune exposures were likely present. The donor tested CMV seropositive, placing the donor among the 289 seropositive members of the cohort. Every donor gave a peripheral blood sample, and the peripheral blood mononuclear cells from that sample were used for TCR beta sequencing. The Qiagen DNeasy Blood Extraction Kit was used to extract genomic DNA from the blood cell samples. Trimming at the junction amounts to 5 bases on V and 0 bases on J, and the germline ends lie 10 bases apart. The germline V gene (reference sequence) specifies LNHDA as CDR1 and SQIVND as CDR2. Spanning cysteine to phenylalanine, the CDR3 consists of 14 amino acids. Only CDR3 DNA remains: 42 bases, in frame from the first base.

The sequencing input was PBMCs. Here the chain combines TRBV19 and TRBJ1-1; the D gene remains uncertain. This clonotype was obtained from a middle-aged woman in good health and CMV-seropositive. Here is the DNA: TGTGCCAGTAGTCCATGGACTGTGAACACTGAAGCTTTCTTT. The translation is CASSPWTVNTEAFF.